Below are 26 T cell receptor beta chains sequenced from a single sample in a study of blood T cell repertoires in COVID-19. Sequencing was performed with immunoSEQ multiplex PCR; in TCRdb, only in-frame clones are kept and a portion is missing. The sample gives approximately 240,000 clones, 82% of which show up once; roughly 4.9% is in the top ten. The sequencing sample was made of peripheral blood. The receptors were sampled from a woman aged 80 or older with active or convalescent COVID-19.

This clone has more than one count but fewer than ten. The rearrangement uses TRBV10-2 and TRBJ2-3; TRBD2 aligns across 9 bases. Germline-derived CDR1 and CDR2 are WSHSY and SAAADI. CDR3 length: 17 residues. V trimming: 4 bases; J trimming: 1 base; junction bases outside the gene matches: 9. The CDR3 loop reads CASSATSGPEGTDTQYF. CDR3 coding DNA: TGCGCCAGCAGTGCGACTAGCGGACCGGAAGGCACAGATACGCAGTATTTT.

This chain joins TRBV7-8 and TRBJ1-5; no clear D gene. Germline V gives CDR1 SGHVS, CDR2 FQNEAQ. Trimming took 1 base from V and 9 from J, leaving 7 bases between them. This CDR3 spans 12 amino acids. CDR3 nucleotide sequence: TGTGCCAGCAGCTTAGTCTCCGGGCCCCAGCATTTT. Its translation is CASSLVSGPQHF.

The count of this clone is one. V is TRBV28 and J is TRBJ1-1; D ambiguous. This CDR3 is built from 15 residues. V dropped 6 bases and J dropped 1 base, with 15 bases sitting between them. Germline V CDR1 and CDR2: MDHEN, SYDVKM. The CDR3 nucleotides are TGTGCCAGCAGCTACCGCTCCGAGAGGAACACTGAAGCTTTCTTT. This codes for CASSYRSERNTEAFF.

The rearrangement links TRBV28 to TRBJ1-1, with 7 bases aligning to TRBD1. Trimming removed 7 bases from V and 4 bases from J; junction bases left unmatched: 6. CDR3 size: 13 residues. Germline V gene lookup returns CDR1 MDHEN and CDR2 SYDVKM. For the CDR3, the DNA is TGTGCCAGCATTAGGGGGCTGTCCACTGAAGCTTTCTTT. It is translated as CASIRGLSTEAFF.

The V and J genes are TRBV28 and TRBJ1-2, with 8 bases that match TRBD1. Germline V gene lookup returns CDR1 MDHEN and CDR2 SYDVKM. V gave up 5 bases and J gave up 4 bases; unmatched junction bases: 12. The CDR3 spans 16 residues. The CDR3, as DNA: TGTGCCAGCAGTCCCGAGACAGGGGTAGGCGGCTATGGCTACACCTTC. Amino acid sequence: CASSPETGVGGYGYTF.

The DNA of the CDR3 is TGTGCCACCAGTGATCCCGGACAGGGTGGCTACGAGCAGTACTTC. The encoded protein is CATSDPGQGGYEQYF. The chain has TRBV24-1 and TRBJ2-7; 8 positions match TRBD1. Germline CDR1 KGHDR, CDR2 SFDVKD. Trimming removed 3 bases from V and 3 bases from J; junction bases left unmatched: 6. CDR3 size: 15 residues.

The chain combines TRBV30 with TRBJ2-7, with 10 bases matching TRBD1. The germline V gene has CDR1 GTSNPN and CDR2 SVGIG (reference sequence). J was trimmed by 4 bases and V by 2 bases; bases with no gene match: 5. This CDR3 spans 14 amino acids. Here the CDR3 DNA reads TGTGCCTGGAGTTCTGGGACAGGGGTGTACGAGCAGTACTTC. Protein product: CAWSSGTGVYEQYF.

This rearrangement joins TRBV18 to TRBJ1-1; D is unresolved. CDR1 is KGHSH, CDR2 LQKENI, per germline. The germline V and J ends were trimmed by 3 bases and 3 bases, with 8 bases remaining between them. This CDR3 spans 13 amino acids. This CDR3 is CASSPTTDTEAFF. The CDR3 nucleotides read TGTGCCAGCTCACCCACCACGGACACTGAAGCTTTCTTT.

V is TRBV20-1 and J is TRBJ2-1, with a possible D match to TRBD2 (6 bases). Per germline, CDR1 DFQATT and CDR2 SNEGSKA (reference sequence). V shed 3 bases and J shed 7 bases, with 16 bases lying between them. The CDR3 spans 14 residues. The CDR3 bases are TGCAGTGCTAGTCCCGGGAGTACGTTTAATGAGCAGTTCTTC. Its protein is CSASPGSTFNEQFF.

This clone appeared a single time. The chain carries TRBV6-5 and TRBJ2-4; TRBD1 matches 9 bases. Unmatched junction bases numbered 5, after V lost 5 bases and J lost 3 bases. The length of the CDR3 is 15 residues. Germline V lookup: CDR1 MNHEY, CDR2 SVGAGI. CDR3 sequence (DNA): TGTGCCAGCAGTCAGGACAGGGGTGGCAAAAACATTCAGTACTTC. It yields the protein CASSQDRGGKNIQYF.

The chain uses TRBV24-1 and TRBJ2-3; TRBD1 matches 10 bases. The V segment lost 4 bases and the J segment 5 bases; nucleotides outside the gene matches: 8. The CDR3 is 16 residues long. Germline-derived CDR1 and CDR2 are KGHDR and SFDVKD. The CDR3 bases are TGTGCCACCAGTGACCCCGGGACAGGGGTCGGAGATACGCAGTATTTT. This sequence encodes CATSDPGTGVGDTQYF.

V usage is TRBV6-4 and J usage is TRBJ2-1, with TRBD2 identical over 13 bases. With V trimmed by 4 bases and J by 2 bases, 8 bases remained unmatched. There are 18 residues in the CDR3. CDR1 is MRHNA and CDR2 is SNTAGT in the germline V gene. The CDR3 here is CASSALGLAGHPYNEQFF. The CDR3, as DNA: TGTGCCAGCAGTGCCCTGGGACTAGCGGGGCACCCCTACAATGAGCAGTTCTTC.

This clone showed up just a few times. The chain combines TRBV6-2 or TRBV6-3 with TRBJ1-5; D gene ambiguous. Germline CDR1 MNHEY, CDR2 SVGEGT. Trimming shortened V by 0 bases and J by 0 bases, and 15 bases separated the two germline ends. There are 18 residues in the CDR3. In nucleotides, the CDR3 is TGTGCCAGCAGTTACTCCCCGGGGAGGCACTCTAGCAATCAGCCCCAGCATTTT. This codes for CASSYSPGRHSSNQPQHF.

CDR3 bases: TGTGCCAGCAGTTCGTCCGGGACAGGGAGATCACCCCTCCACTTT. Protein: CASSSSGTGRSPLHF. This chain uses TRBV27 with TRBJ1-6; TRBD1 agrees at 9 bases. This CDR3 is built from 15 residues. The J segment lost 10 bases and the V segment lost 4 bases, leaving 8 bases of the junction unmatched. The germline CDR1 and CDR2 sequences are MNHEY and SMNVEV (reference sequence).

The chain carries TRBV30 and TRBJ1-2, with 7 bases lining up with TRBD1. CDR3 length equals 16 residues. The V segment lost 2 bases and the J segment 3 bases; nucleotides outside the gene matches: 12. The germline V gene encodes CDR1 GTSNPN and CDR2 SVGIG (reference sequence). The CDR3 reads CAWSRGQGVNYYGYTF. CDR3 nucleotide sequence: TGTGCCTGGAGTCGAGGTCAGGGGGTTAATTACTATGGCTACACCTTC.

Here the CDR3 reads CASSRTRSTDTQYF. CDR3 DNA: TGTGCCAGCAGCCGAACGCGGAGCACAGATACGCAGTATTTT. This rearrangement joins TRBV5-6 to TRBJ2-3; D remains unclear. Per germline, CDR1 SGHDT and CDR2 YYEEEE. V lost 4 bases and J lost 0, with 9 bases in between. CDR3 size: 14 residues. Supplemented by reference TRBV5-6 and TRBJ2-3, the full variable domain reads DAGVTQSPTHLIKTRGQQVTLRCSPKSGHDTVSWYQQALGQGPQFIFQYYEEEERQRGNFPDRFSGHQFPNYSSELNVNALLLGDSALYLCASSRTRSTDTQYFGPGTRLTVL.

This clone was counted a few times. This sequence joins TRBV18 and TRBJ1-1; the match to TRBD1 covers 9 bases. V lost 6 bases, J lost 5 bases, and 4 bases stayed unmatched. The CDR3 contains 13 residues. Germline CDR1 KGHSH, CDR2 LQKENI. The CDR3 DNA sequence: TGTGCCAGCTCGCGGGACAGGGAAACTGAAGCTTTCTTT. It is translated as CASSRDRETEAFF.

The chain has TRBV21-1 and TRBJ1-1. TRBV21-1 represents a pseudogene. The CDR3 consists of 13 residues. CDR3: CASSKPGSTEAFF. DNA of the CDR3: TGTGCCAGCAGCAAACCCGGGTCAACTGAAGCTTTCTTT.

This chain links TRBV18 with TRBJ1-5; the match to TRBD1 covers 7 bases. The CDR3 has 14 amino acids. The germline gives CDR1 KGHSH, CDR2 LQKENI. After removal of 6 bases from V and 7 bases from J, the junction contained 9 bases not matched to a gene. CDR3 protein: CASSNSGGWQPQHF. CDR3 DNA: TGTGCCAGCTCCAACTCAGGGGGTTGGCAGCCCCAGCATTTT.

This clone was counted a single time. This sequence joins TRBV7-2 and TRBJ1-2; D remains unclear. The ends were cut back, 0 bases at V and 5 bases at J, with 7 bases in the middle. This CDR3 is 13 amino acids long. The V gene's germline CDR1 is SGHTA and CDR2 FQGNSA. DNA for the CDR3: TGTGCCAGCAGCTTAGCTCCAGCGTATGGCTACACCTTC. This codes for CASSLAPAYGYTF.

The chain recombines TRBV15 with TRBJ1-2; TRBD1 aligns across 7 bases. The J segment lost 5 bases and the V segment lost 0 bases, leaving 12 bases of the junction unmatched. CDR1 and CDR2 (germline): LNHNV, YYDKDF (reference sequence). This CDR3 has 17 residues. The CDR3: CATSRDDRVRASYGYTF. Here the CDR3 DNA reads TGTGCCACCAGCAGAGATGACAGGGTGAGGGCCTCGTATGGCTACACCTTC.

The chain carries TRBV14 and TRBJ2-2; 10 bases match TRBD1. After removal of 3 bases from V and 3 bases from J, the junction contained 10 bases not matched to a gene. CDR3 length equals 18 residues. The germline gives CDR1 SGHDN, CDR2 FVKESK. The CDR3: CASSQIPGQGSYTGELFF. The CDR3 nucleotides read TGTGCCAGCAGCCAGATACCGGGACAGGGGTCTTACACCGGGGAGCTGTTTTTT.

The CDR3 region is CASSFGGGTEAFF. The CDR3 DNA reads as TGTGCCAGTAGTTTCGGGGGGGGCACTGAAGCTTTCTTT. The genes are TRBV19 and TRBJ1-1; D possibly corresponds to TRBD1 (5 bases). V was cut by 5 bases and J by 4 bases, with 11 bases left in between. The CDR3 extends over 13 amino acids. Germline-derived CDR1 and CDR2 are LNHDA and SQIVND (reference sequence).

CDR3 in amino acids: CASSYSRQGGEKLFF. The CDR3, as DNA: TGTGCCAGCAGTTACTCCCGACAGGGTGGGGAAAAACTGTTTTTT. This chain connects TRBV6-5 to TRBJ1-4, with 7 positions matching TRBD1. Losses at the gene ends were 0 bases for V and 8 bases for J; bases not matched to a gene: 6. Germline values: CDR1 MNHEY, CDR2 SVGAGI. The CDR3 has 15 residues.

V gene TRBV15 combines with J gene TRBJ1-5; possible D gene TRBD1, 5 bases. Trimming took 0 bases from V and 1 from J, leaving 13 bases between them. CDR1 is LNHNV and CDR2 is YYDKDF in the germline V gene (reference sequence). The CDR3 totals 17 residues. The DNA for the CDR3 is TGTGCCACCAGCAGAGATCGAGTGGGGCGCAGCAATCAGCCCCAGCATTTT. This gives the protein CATSRDRVGRSNQPQHF.

The rearrangement joins TRBV18 to TRBJ2-5; D possibly corresponds to TRBD2 (5 bases). The CDR3 length is 14 residues. Germline V gene data show CDR1 as KGHSH and CDR2 as LQKENI. With 3 bases removed from V and 3 bases from J, the gap between germline ends came to 11 bases. CDR3 DNA: TGTGCCAGCTCACCCACCGCCGGGAAAGAGACCCAGTACTTC. Its protein product is CASSPTAGKETQYF.